This record covers a single T cell receptor beta chain. What it binds is not known. PCR primers comprised 60 Vbeta and 13 Jbeta primers. Method: immunoSEQ multiplex PCR; TCRdb's copy keeps in-frame clones and lacks some. The profile covers roughly 140,000 clones, with 78% appearing a single time and 2.5% to 3.5% taken by the ten largest. The data belong to a study of cytomegalovirus exposure and HLA in healthy donors. Notes on the study in general: The records held CMV serostatus as the only immune exposure information.

V dropped 2 bases and J dropped 2 bases, with 5 bases sitting between them. CDR1 MNHNY and CDR2 SVGAGI come from the germline V gene (reference sequence). This CDR3 comprises 13 residues. V usage is TRBV6-6 and J usage is TRBJ2-3; possibly TRBD2 for D (5 bases). The sequenced material came from PBMCs. This receptor was obtained from a male donor in good health and CMV-seronegative. CDR3 region: CASSYRDTDTQYF. DNA for the CDR3: TGTGCCAGCAGTTACCGGGACACAGATACGCAGTATTTT.